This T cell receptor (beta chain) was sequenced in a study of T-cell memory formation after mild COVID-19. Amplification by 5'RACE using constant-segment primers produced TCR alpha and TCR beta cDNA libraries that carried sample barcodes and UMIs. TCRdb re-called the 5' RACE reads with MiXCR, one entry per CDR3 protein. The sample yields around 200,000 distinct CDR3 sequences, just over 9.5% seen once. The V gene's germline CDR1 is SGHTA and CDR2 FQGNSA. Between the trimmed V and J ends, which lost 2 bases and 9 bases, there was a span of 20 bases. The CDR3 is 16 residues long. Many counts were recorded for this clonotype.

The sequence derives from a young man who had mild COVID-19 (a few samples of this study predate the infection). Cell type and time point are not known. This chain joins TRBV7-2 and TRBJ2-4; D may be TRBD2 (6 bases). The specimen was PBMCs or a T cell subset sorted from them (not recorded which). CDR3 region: CASSLRGALGGSIQYF. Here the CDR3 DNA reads TGTGCCAGCAGCTTAAGAGGAGCGCTCGGGGGTAGCATTCAGTACTTC.